These 13 T cell receptor beta chains were sequenced from one sample in a study of breast tumors, draining lymph nodes, adjacent tissues. MiXCR, run by TCRdb on the multiplex PCR reads, gives a single entry per CDR3 protein. This sample has approximately 200,000 distinct CDR3 sequences; 31% occur once, and the top ten carry around 4.5%. Samples came from axillary lymph nodes draining the breast cancer. Sequenced input: axillary lymph node tissue. The receptors were gathered from a female donor with breast cancer. Some clones in this sample may be carry-over from other donors' samples.

This clonotype was found many times. The rearrangement uses TRBV9 and TRBJ1-5; D not certain. Per the germline V gene, CDR1 is SGDLS and CDR2 is YYNGEE. The germline V and J ends were trimmed by 0 bases and 4 bases, with 11 bases remaining between them. The CDR3 is 15 residues long. CDR3 sequence (DNA): TGTGCCAGCAGCGTAGAAAGTCAAAGTAATCAGCCCCAGCATTTT. This translates into CASSVESQSNQPQHF.

The V and J genes are TRBV19 and TRBJ1-5, with D perhaps TRBD1 (5 bases). V dropped 7 bases and J dropped 7 bases, with 26 bases sitting between them. The CDR3 is 17 amino acids. CDR1 LNHDA and CDR2 SQIVND come from the germline V gene (reference sequence). CDR3 coding DNA: TGTGCCAGTAAAGGGTCAGGGTATAACACCGGGGAGCAGCCCCAGCATTTT. As protein: CASKGSGYNTGEQPQHF.

This clonotype was seen many times. The chain combines TRBV2 with TRBJ2-7, with D uncertain. The V end lost 6 bases, the J end lost 0 bases, and 15 bases lay between the germline ends. The CDR3 length is 15 residues. Germline V CDR1 and CDR2: SNHLY, FYNNEI. CDR3 protein: CASRRHAGSSYEQYF. DNA of the CDR3: TGTGCCAGCAGGAGGCATGCTGGAAGCTCCTACGAGCAGTACTTC.

As to this clonotype: A single base separates this from a much larger clone, so it may be a read error. The rearrangement joins TRBV6-5 to TRBJ2-7; TRBD2 aligns across 8 bases. The trim removed 11 bases at V and 3 bases at J, leaving 18 bases unmatched. There are 16 residues in the CDR3. Germline lookup yields CDR1 MNHEY and CDR2 SVGAGI. This chain's CDR3 is CACTRIGNGRDYEQYF. The CDR3 nucleotides are TGTGCCTGCACGCGTATCGGGAACGGGAGGGACTACGAGCAGTACTTC.

This clonotype was counted ten times or more. J is TRBJ2-7 and V is TRBV28; D gene ambiguous. This CDR3 region has 12 residues. Germline assignment: CDR1 MDHEN and CDR2 SYDVKM. Trimming took off 6 bases at V and 0 bases at J, with 6 bases between the two ends. CDR3 DNA: TGTGCCAGCAGCCCTAGCTCCTACGAGCAGTACTTC. This translates into CASSPSSYEQYF.

This clonotype was seen at least ten times. The rearrangement uses TRBV5-8 and TRBJ2-3; 7 bases are shared with TRBD2. Germline V gene sequence: CDR1 SGHTS, CDR2 YDEGEE. V lost 3 bases and J lost 2; bases outside the gene matches: 15. There are 18 residues in the CDR3. The CDR3 bases are TGTGCCAGCAGCTCCTCGCGGCCAGCGGGAAAACACACAGATACGCAGTATTTT. Translation gives CASSSSRPAGKHTDTQYF.

This clonotype was seen at least ten times. V gene TRBV11-2 combines with J gene TRBJ2-5; D gene unclear. Trimming pared 4 bases from V and 0 bases from J, leaving 12 bases between. CDR1 and CDR2 from the germline V gene are SGHAT and FQNNGV. CDR3 length: 15 residues. CDR3 nucleotide sequence: TGTGCCAGCAGCTCAGCCTTGGGGTACCAAGAGACCCAGTACTTC. Protein sequence: CASSSALGYQETQYF. The whole variable domain, filled in from reference TRBV11-2 and TRBJ2-5, reads EAGVAQSPRYKIIEKRQSVAFWCNPISGHATLYWYQQILGQGPKLLIQFQNNGVVDDSQLPKDRFSAERLKGVDSTLKIQPAKLEDSAVYLCASSSALGYQETQYFGPGTRLLVL.

This clonotype was detected ten times or more. The V call is TRBV7-2, the J call TRBJ2-2, with a possible D match to TRBD1 (5 bases). Germline V lookup: CDR1 SGHTA, CDR2 FQGNSA. The CDR3 is 15 amino acids. V lost 3 bases and J 4 bases, leaving 12 bases between the germline ends. Here the CDR3 reads CASSFQGPSTGELFF. In DNA form, the CDR3 reads TGTGCCAGCAGCTTCCAGGGCCCCAGCACCGGGGAGCTGTTTTTT.

This clonotype was observed at least ten times. The chain uses TRBV5-5 and TRBJ2-2; no definite D call. Looked up from germline, CDR1 is SGHKS and CDR2 is YYEKEE (reference sequence). This CDR3 has 11 residues. Deletions cut 1 base from V and 6 bases from J, with 1 base between. CDR3 coding DNA: TGTGCCAGCAGCTTGTCCGGGGAGCTGTTTTTT. Protein: CASSLSGELFF.

This clonotype has at least ten counts. V is TRBV18 and J is TRBJ2-5; D is ambiguous. Germline values: CDR1 KGHSH, CDR2 LQKENI. V was clipped by 0 bases and J by 4 bases, with 6 bases between them. This CDR3 has 13 amino acids. CDR3 sequence (DNA): TGTGCCAGCTCACCACCGTCTCCAGAGACCCAGTACTTC. It translates to CASSPPSPETQYF.

This clonotype showed up just a few times. A much larger clonotype is one base distant, so this may be a read error. V and J are TRBV20-1 and TRBJ1-6; D not resolved. With 0 bases removed from V and 2 bases from J, the gap between germline ends came to 14 bases. The CDR3 is made up of 17 amino acids. Germline V CDR1 and CDR2: DFQATT, SNEGSKA (reference sequence). The CDR3 sequence is CSARDYGPVAYNSPLHF. The CDR3 nucleotides read TGCAGTGCTAGAGATTACGGCCCAGTGGCCTATAATTCACCCCTCCACTTT.

This clonotype was picked up many times. The genes are TRBV2 and TRBJ2-2; TRBD2 is a possible D gene (5 bases). Trimming cost V 6 bases and J 1 base, with 9 bases left between them. This CDR3 comprises 14 residues. Germline V lookup: CDR1 SNHLY, CDR2 FYNNEI. CDR3 nucleotides: TGTGCCAGCAGGGAGGTTTGGAACACCGGGGAGCTGTTTTTT. It codes for CASREVWNTGELFF. Complete variable domain (other parts from reference TRBV2 and TRBJ2-2): EPEVTQTPSHQVTQMGQEVILRCVPISNHLYFYWYRQILGQKVEFLVSFYNNEISEKSEIFDDQFSVERPDGSNFTLKIRSTKLEDSAMYFCASREVWNTGELFFGEGSRLTVL.

The chain employs TRBV10-1 and TRBJ2-7; 7 positions agree with TRBD1. The junction had 4 bases not matched to a gene; V was cut back by 8 bases and J by 0 bases. The CDR3 length is 13 residues. Germline values: CDR1 WNHNN, CDR2 SYGVQD (reference sequence). As DNA, the CDR3 is TGCGCCAGCGCCCGGGACAGCTCCTACGAGCAGTACTTC. Protein: CASARDSSYEQYF.